The 4 T cell receptor beta chains below were found in one sample sequenced in a study of technical replicates of blood from a few donors (dated by TCRdb to about 2017). The library was made by the immunoSEQ multiplex PCR assay. TCRdb provides this immuneACCESS table in a form limited to in-frame rearrangements. Some clones are lacking; in checked studies, under half of them reflect an unresolved V gene, and why the rest are absent is not known. The sample table holds around 81,000 clones, of which 95% were seen once. 0.35% to 0.45% of the sample comes from the top ten. The sample was T cells isolated from PBMCs. These receptors all come from a human donor in good health.

The chain carries TRBV13 and TRBJ2-7, with 8 positions matching TRBD2. Germline trimming cut 2 bases from V and 5 bases from J; bases unmatched to any gene: 8. This CDR3 is built from 15 residues. Germline CDR1 PRHDT, CDR2 FYEKMQ (reference sequence). The CDR3 here is CASSLRSAGVHEQYF. In DNA form, the CDR3 reads TGTGCCAGCAGCTTAAGATCAGCGGGAGTCCACGAGCAGTACTTC.

The gene calls are TRBV4-1 and TRBJ1-4; D is ambiguous. The CDR3 has 17 amino acids. Germline CDR1 MGHRA, CDR2 YSYEKL. Trimming stripped 2 bases from V and 0 bases from J, with 13 bases between. CDR3 nucleotide sequence: TGCGCCAGCAGCCAACATACCGGGCGGGCAACTAATGAAAAACTGTTTTTT. Residues: CASSQHTGRATNEKLFF.

V is TRBV10-2 and J is TRBJ2-1; D is unclear. This CDR3 has 12 amino acids. The germline V gene encodes CDR1 WSHSY and CDR2 SAAADI. Trimming pared 5 bases from V and 6 bases from J, leaving 8 bases between. CDR3 sequence (DNA): TGCGCCAGCAGTCGACACATCAATGAGCAGTTCTTC. It yields the protein CASSRHINEQFF.

The rearrangement links TRBV5-8 to TRBJ1-5; no clear D. V lost 4 bases, J lost 5 bases, and 13 bases lay in between. CDR3 length: 14 amino acids. The V gene's germline CDR1 is SGHTS and CDR2 YDEGEE. CDR3 in amino acids: CASSRWLGDQPQHF. The CDR3 bases are TGTGCCAGCAGCCGATGGCTGGGAGATCAGCCCCAGCATTTT.